A single sample is the source of the 7 T cell receptor beta chains below, sequenced in a study of T cells after yellow fever vaccination. TCRdb itself ran the 5' RACE reads through MiXCR, one entry per CDR3 protein. The table lists under 400,000 distinct CDR3 sequences, roughly an eighth of them singletons, with 2.5% to 4% in the top ten. Specimen: CD4+ T cells sorted from PBMCs, collected 15 days after the yellow fever booster vaccination. Source of these receptors: a man aged 18 to 35 who received the YFV17D yellow fever vaccine.

This clonotype has more than one count but fewer than ten. This chain joins TRBV4-1 and TRBJ2-3; D is ambiguous. This CDR3 contains 15 residues. V lost 1 base, J lost 0 bases, and 8 bases lay in between. The germline gives CDR1 MGHRA, CDR2 YSYEKL. The CDR3: CASSQGDSSTDTQYF. For the CDR3, the DNA is TGCGCCAGCAGCCAAGGGGATTCTAGCACAGATACGCAGTATTTT.

This chain joins TRBV5-6 and TRBJ1-2, with 7 bases lining up with TRBD1. The junction had 5 bases not matched to a gene; V was cut back by 5 bases and J by 4 bases. Germline lookup yields CDR1 SGHDT and CDR2 YYEEEE. This CDR3 contains 13 residues. The CDR3 nucleotides read TGTGCCAGCAGACAGGGGCTGATCTATGGCTACACCTTC. Translating gives CASRQGLIYGYTF.

This clonotype was picked up a small number of times. The chain links TRBV2 to TRBJ2-5; 10 bases map to TRBD1. This CDR3 is built from 15 residues. Looked up from germline, CDR1 is SNHLY and CDR2 is FYNNEI. With V trimmed by 8 bases and J by 4 bases, 10 bases remained unmatched. CDR3 DNA sequence: TGTGCCAGCGGGCGAGACAGGGGGCACTCAGAGACCCAGTACTTC. Protein: CASGRDRGHSETQYF.

This clonotype was picked up a small number of times. V usage is TRBV19 and J usage is TRBJ2-2; D is unclear. Trimming took off 1 base at V and 5 bases at J, with 8 bases between the two ends. This CDR3 has 14 amino acids. Per germline, CDR1 LNHDA and CDR2 SQIVND (reference sequence). The CDR3 spells CASSIGVQTGELFF. In nucleotides, the CDR3 is TGTGCCAGTAGTATAGGGGTACAGACCGGGGAGCTGTTTTTT. Complete variable domain (other parts from reference TRBV19 and TRBJ2-2): DGGITQSPKYLFRKEGQNVTLSCEQNLNHDAMYWYRQDPGQGLRLIYYSQIVNDFQKGDIAEGYSVSREKKESFPLTVTSAQKNPTAFYLCASSIGVQTGELFFGEGSRLTVL.

The V and J genes are TRBV7-8 and TRBJ2-2; D may correspond to TRBD1 or TRBD2 (5 bases each). Trimming took off 5 bases at V and 6 bases at J, with 22 bases between the two ends. Germline lookup yields CDR1 SGHVS and CDR2 FQNEAQ. The CDR3 is 17 residues long. CDR3 coding DNA: TGTGCCAGCAGCCTCCGTGGGGGTCAGCAGGGTGCCGGGGAGCTGTTTTTT. This codes for CASSLRGGQQGAGELFF.

This clonotype showed up many times. This chain joins TRBV12-3 or TRBV12-4 and TRBJ2-3; 7 bases are shared with TRBD1. This CDR3 is 15 amino acids long. The ends lost 10 bases at V and 4 bases at J; junction bases unmatched: 14. The DNA of the CDR3 is TGTGCCACCGGAGGAAGGGGGCGATTTGCAGATACGCAGTATTTT. This codes for CATGGRGRFADTQYF.

This clonotype was seen only a few times. The CDR3 protein is CASSYQKTEAFF. For the CDR3, the DNA is TGTGCCAGCAGTTACCAGAAGACTGAAGCTTTCTTT. V usage is TRBV6-2 or TRBV6-3 and J usage is TRBJ1-1, with D hard to call. The length of the CDR3 is 12 residues. V was clipped by 2 bases and J by 5 bases, with 6 bases between them. Per the germline V gene, CDR1 is MNHEY and CDR2 is SVGEGT.